The 18 T cell receptor beta chains presented below share a single source sample, sequenced in a study of blood T cell repertoires in COVID-19. Sequencing used immunoSEQ multiplex PCR; TCRdb keeps in-frame clones, though not all of them. There are roughly 160,000 clones in the sample; roughly 83% occur only once, and 10% to 15% lies in the top ten. The specimen sequenced was PBMCs or T cells enriched from blood (not recorded which). Every receptor here comes from a woman aged 55-69 years who had recovered from COVID-19.

This chain uses TRBV5-5 with TRBJ2-5; 7 nucleotides match TRBD1. The CDR3 has 17 amino acids. V was clipped by 4 bases and J by 1 base; unmatched bases: 13. Looked up from germline, CDR1 is SGHKS and CDR2 is YYEKEE (reference sequence). The CDR3 DNA sequence: TGTGCCAGCAGCGCCGTTTTTAGCAGGGGGACCCAAGAGACCCAGTACTTC. Amino acids: CASSAVFSRGTQETQYF.

The rearrangement uses TRBV5-1 and TRBJ1-2; no clear D gene. This CDR3 comprises 13 residues. CDR1 SGHRS and CDR2 YFSETQ come from the germline V gene. Trimming took off 1 base at V and 4 bases at J, with 8 bases between the two ends. This CDR3 reads CASSLSPGYGYTF. CDR3 nucleotide sequence: TGCGCCAGCAGCTTGTCTCCCGGCTATGGCTACACCTTC.

The gene calls are TRBV5-4 and TRBJ1-3; 9 bases match TRBD1. The CDR3 has 13 residues. V trimming: 4 bases; J trimming: 7 bases; junction bases outside the gene matches: 3. Germline loops: CDR1 SGHNT, CDR2 YYREEE (reference sequence). CDR3: CASSRDRVNTIYF. Here the CDR3 DNA reads TGTGCCAGCAGCCGGGACAGGGTGAACACCATATATTTT. Full variable domain (missing parts from reference TRBV5-4 and TRBJ1-3): ETGVTQSPTHLIKTRGQQVTLRCSSQSGHNTVSWYQQALGQGPQFIFQYYREEENGRGNFPPRFSGLQFPNYSSELNVNALELDDSALYLCASSRDRVNTIYFGEGSWLTVV.

This chain links TRBV2 with TRBJ1-2; TRBD1 agrees at 9 bases. Trimming at V came to 6 bases and at J to 6 bases, leaving 2 bases not matched to a gene. The CDR3 covers 12 residues. Germline V gives CDR1 SNHLY, CDR2 FYNNEI. The CDR3 reads CASRGTGHGYTF. The DNA for the CDR3 is TGTGCCAGCAGAGGGACAGGGCATGGCTACACCTTC.

The V call is TRBV6-5, the J call TRBJ2-1; D is unclear. The CDR3 totals 12 residues. Between the trimmed V and J ends, which lost 4 bases and 9 bases, there was a span of 10 bases. From germline, CDR1 is MNHEY and CDR2 SVGAGI. The chain's CDR3 is CASSSLTGEQFF. The CDR3 region has the DNA TGTGCCAGCAGTTCATTGACTGGTGAGCAGTTCTTC.

The rearrangement links TRBV2 to TRBJ1-4; tentatively, D is TRBD1 (5 bases). This CDR3 is 13 amino acids long. The germline V gene encodes CDR1 SNHLY and CDR2 FYNNEI. Trimming shortened V by 1 base and J by 11 bases, and 11 bases separated the two germline ends. CDR3 sequence (DNA): TGTGCCAGCAGTGAAGGGGGCGCGGTTAAACTGTTTTTT. It codes for CASSEGGAVKLFF.

This chain connects TRBV19 to TRBJ1-5, with a possible D match to TRBD1 (6 bases). V was shortened by 7 bases and J by 3 bases, with 13 bases between the two germline ends. CDR3 length: 14 amino acids. CDR1 and CDR2 from the germline V gene are LNHDA and SQIVND (reference sequence). CDR3 DNA sequence: TGTGCCAGTACCCAGGGGCAGGCCAATCAGCCCCAGCATTTT. This encodes CASTQGQANQPQHF.

This rearrangement joins TRBV15 to TRBJ1-5, with D perhaps TRBD1 (6 bases). The V and J ends lost 0 bases and 7 bases respectively, with 19 bases between them. The CDR3 runs 17 residues. The germline V gene has CDR1 LNHNV and CDR2 YYDKDF (reference sequence). The CDR3 coding sequence is TGTGCCACCAGCAGAGAAACCAGGGGCCTCCTACCCCAGCCCCAGCATTTT. It specifies CATSRETRGLLPQPQHF.

The CDR3 nucleotides read TGTGCCAGCAGTTTATCAGGGAGGAAACTGTTTTTT. Translated, it gives CASSLSGRKLFF. The V gene is TRBV28, the J gene TRBJ1-4; D possibly corresponds to TRBD1 (5 bases). The length of the CDR3 is 12 residues. Trimming left V 1 base short and J 11 bases short, with 8 bases between. Germline V gene data show CDR1 as MDHEN and CDR2 as SYDVKM. The variable domain in full, with the rest retrieved from reference TRBV28 and TRBJ1-4, is DVKVTQSSRYLVKRTGEKVFLECVQDMDHENMFWYRQDPGLGLRLIYFSYDVKMKEKGDIPEGYSVSREKKERFSLILESASTNQTSMYLCASSLSGRKLFFGSGTQLSVL.

This clone was counted between two and nine times. This rearrangement joins TRBV2 to TRBJ2-1; possible D gene TRBD2, 5 bases. V was trimmed by 4 bases and J by 5 bases, leaving 12 bases between them. Per the germline V gene, CDR1 is SNHLY and CDR2 is FYNNEI. The CDR3 runs 14 residues. CDR3 sequence reads: CASSVASRHNEQFF. CDR3 sequence (DNA): TGTGCCAGCAGTGTGGCTAGCAGACACAATGAGCAGTTCTTC.

The chain is built from TRBV6-5 and TRBJ2-5; a weak D match, TRBD2 (7 bases). Germline V gene data show CDR1 as MNHEY and CDR2 as SVGAGI. Trimming stripped 6 bases from V and 5 bases from J, with 13 bases between. This CDR3 comprises 13 residues. The CDR3 is CASRRGAGETQYF. The CDR3 DNA is TGTGCCAGCAGACGGGGGGCCGGCGAGACCCAGTACTTC.

The chain joins TRBV4-1 to TRBJ1-5; TRBD1 matches at 10 bases. This CDR3 has 15 residues. Germline values: CDR1 MGHRA, CDR2 YSYEKL. The ends lost 6 bases at V and 3 bases at J; junction bases unmatched: 5. The CDR3 DNA reads as TGCGCCAGCAGGCTAGGGACAGGGGTCAATCAGCCCCAGCATTTT. It codes for CASRLGTGVNQPQHF.

The chain is built from TRBV11-2 and TRBJ2-7; D is uncertain. Germline V gene data show CDR1 as SGHAT and CDR2 as FQNNGV. The ends were cut back, 5 bases at V and 1 base at J, with 18 bases in the middle. This CDR3 has 16 amino acids. The DNA of the CDR3 is TGTGCCAGCAGCGCCATTGGGCAAGGCGCTTCCTACGAGCAGTACTTC. Amino acid sequence: CASSAIGQGASYEQYF.

This chain joins TRBV25-1 and TRBJ1-2, with TRBD1 as a possible D gene (5 bases). Trimming cost V 2 bases and J 4 bases, with 14 bases left between them. The germline gives CDR1 MGHDK, CDR2 SYGVNS. The CDR3 is 15 amino acids. The CDR3 sequence: CASSEPNLGRYGYTF. CDR3 nucleotides: TGTGCCAGCAGTGAACCGAACTTGGGGCGCTATGGCTACACCTTC.

This clone was recorded a few times. This chain joins TRBV28 and TRBJ2-7; a possible D gene is TRBD2 (6 bases). The length of the CDR3 is 15 residues. Germline-derived CDR1 and CDR2 are MDHEN and SYDVKM. V lost 2 bases and J lost 4, with 15 bases in between. The CDR3 region is CASSLTRAGSYEQYF. For the CDR3, the DNA is TGTGCCAGCAGTTTAACCCGAGCGGGTTCTTACGAGCAGTACTTC.

This clone was seen at least ten times. The chain carries TRBV27 and TRBJ2-7; 7 bases agree with TRBD2. CDR1 and CDR2 (germline): MNHEY, SMNVEV (reference sequence). The CDR3 sequence is 14 residues long. With V trimmed by 5 bases and J by 3 bases, 7 bases remained unmatched. This CDR3 reads CASSRTTGGYEQYF. For the CDR3, the DNA is TGTGCCAGCAGTAGAACAACGGGGGGCTACGAGCAGTACTTC.

J is TRBJ1-5 and V is TRBV15; D not resolved. Germline values: CDR1 LNHNV, CDR2 YYDKDF (reference sequence). With 0 bases removed from V and 3 bases from J, the gap between germline ends came to 9 bases. CDR3 length: 15 residues. Here the CDR3 reads CATSRDSQFNQPQHF. CDR3 DNA: TGTGCCACCAGCAGAGATTCACAGTTCAATCAGCCCCAGCATTTT.

The chain joins TRBV7-3 to TRBJ1-2; D uncertain. CDR1 SGHTA and CDR2 FQGTGA come from the germline V gene. This CDR3 spans 13 amino acids. V was clipped by 0 bases and J by 8 bases, with 10 bases between them. The CDR3 region has the DNA TGTGCCAGCAGCTTAACTCTGGGAGAGGGCTACACCTTC. This translates into CASSLTLGEGYTF.